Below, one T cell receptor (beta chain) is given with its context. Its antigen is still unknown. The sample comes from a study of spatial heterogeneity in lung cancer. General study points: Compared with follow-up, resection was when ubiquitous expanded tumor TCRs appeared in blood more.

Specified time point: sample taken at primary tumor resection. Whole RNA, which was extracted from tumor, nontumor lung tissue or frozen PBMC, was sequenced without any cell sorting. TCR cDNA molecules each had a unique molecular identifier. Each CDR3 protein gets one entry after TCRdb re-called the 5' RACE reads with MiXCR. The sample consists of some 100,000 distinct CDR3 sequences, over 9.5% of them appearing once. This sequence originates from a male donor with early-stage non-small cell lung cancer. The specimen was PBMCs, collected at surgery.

The CDR3 reads CASSLGQGYSGNTIYF. The CDR3, as DNA: TGTGCCAGCAGTCTAGGACAGGGGTACTCTGGAAACACCATATATTTT. The chain couples TRBV12-3 or TRBV12-4 to TRBJ1-3, with 9 bases aligning to TRBD1. The CDR3 is made up of 16 amino acids. V lost 5 bases to trimming and J lost 0 bases; unmatched junction nucleotides: 5.